This T cell receptor beta chain was documented in a study of regulatory T cells in long-lasting Graves disease. Whole-study findings and limits: Persistent patients shared about 2,800 public clonotypes among themselves. Newly diagnosed patients shared fewer, at roughly 1,000. Persistent Graves' cases showed lower TCR diversity than newly diagnosed cases.

HTBI primers from iRepertoire and Arm-PCR of CDR3 regions yielded the TCR beta libraries. One entry per CDR3 protein, called by TCRdb with MiXCR from the multiplex PCR reads. The sample has 400,000 to 450,000 distinct CDR3 sequences; around 17% are singletons. Germline-derived CDR1 and CDR2 are SEHNR and FQNEAQ (reference sequence). Trimming at V came to 0 bases and at J to 0 bases, leaving 10 bases not matched to a gene. CDR3 length equals 21 residues. Concerning this clonotype: The antigen is unknown.

Time point meaning: newly diagnosed GD, antithyroid drugs for less than 3 months. PBMC-extracted RNA yielded the TCR library. This sample also appeared in a second study, on T cells in Graves' hyperthyroidism and ophthalmopathy. That work adds: Blood shared most expanded thyroid clonotypes above 0.001.

Specimen: peripheral blood mononuclear cells (PBMCs), collected at new diagnosis, from a patient treated with antithyroid drugs. The TCR comes from a woman in her 30s with Graves disease. This chain connects TRBV7-9 to TRBJ2-1; 14 bases map to TRBD2. CDR3 sequence reads: CASSLAPGLAGEGGSYNEQFF. The DNA of the CDR3 is TGTGCCAGCAGCTTAGCCCCGGGACTAGCGGGAGAGGGTGGCTCCTACAATGAGCAGTTCTTC.